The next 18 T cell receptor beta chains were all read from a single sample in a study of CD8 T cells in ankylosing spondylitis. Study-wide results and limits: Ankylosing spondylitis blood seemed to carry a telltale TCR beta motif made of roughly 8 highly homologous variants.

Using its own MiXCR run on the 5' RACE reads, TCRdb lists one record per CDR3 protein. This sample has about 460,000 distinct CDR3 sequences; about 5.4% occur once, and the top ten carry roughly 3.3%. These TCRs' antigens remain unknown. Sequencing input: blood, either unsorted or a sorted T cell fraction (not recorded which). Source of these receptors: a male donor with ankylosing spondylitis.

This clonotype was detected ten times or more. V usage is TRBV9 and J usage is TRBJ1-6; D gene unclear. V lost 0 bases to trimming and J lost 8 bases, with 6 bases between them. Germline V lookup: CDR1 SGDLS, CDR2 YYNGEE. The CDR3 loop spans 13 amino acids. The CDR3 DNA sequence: TGTGCCAGCAGCGTAGCTAAGGATTCACCCCTCCACTTT. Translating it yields CASSVAKDSPLHF.

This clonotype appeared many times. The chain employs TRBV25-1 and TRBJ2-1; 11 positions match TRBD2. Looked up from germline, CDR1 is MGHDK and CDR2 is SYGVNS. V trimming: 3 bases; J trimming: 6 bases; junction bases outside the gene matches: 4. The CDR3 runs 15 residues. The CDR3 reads CASSDETSGINEQFF. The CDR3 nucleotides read TGTGCCAGCAGTGACGAGACTAGCGGGATCAATGAGCAGTTCTTC.

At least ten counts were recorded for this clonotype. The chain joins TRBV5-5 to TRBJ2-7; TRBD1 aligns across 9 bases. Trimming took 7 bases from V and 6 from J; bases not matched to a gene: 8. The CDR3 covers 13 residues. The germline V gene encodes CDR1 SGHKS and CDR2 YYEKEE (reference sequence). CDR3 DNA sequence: TGTGCCAGCGGGGGGACAGGGTTTTCCGAGCAGTACTTC. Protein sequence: CASGGTGFSEQYF.

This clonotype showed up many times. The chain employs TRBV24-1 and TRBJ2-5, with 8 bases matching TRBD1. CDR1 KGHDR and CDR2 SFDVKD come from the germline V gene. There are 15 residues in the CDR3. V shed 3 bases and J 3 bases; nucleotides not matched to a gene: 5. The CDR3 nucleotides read TGTGCCACCAGTGATCCCGGGACAGGTGAAGAGACCCAGTACTTC. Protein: CATSDPGTGEETQYF.

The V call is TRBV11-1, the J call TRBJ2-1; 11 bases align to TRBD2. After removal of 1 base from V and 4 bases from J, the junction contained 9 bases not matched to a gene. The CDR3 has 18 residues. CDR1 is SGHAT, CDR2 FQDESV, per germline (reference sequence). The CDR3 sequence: CASSLGGGGLAVYNEQFF. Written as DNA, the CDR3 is TGTGCCAGCAGCTTAGGTGGGGGGGGACTAGCGGTTTACAATGAGCAGTTCTTC.

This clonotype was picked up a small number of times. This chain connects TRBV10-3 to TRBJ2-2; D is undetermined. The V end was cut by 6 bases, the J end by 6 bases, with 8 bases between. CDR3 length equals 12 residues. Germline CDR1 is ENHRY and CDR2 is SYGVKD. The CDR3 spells CAIRLISGELFF. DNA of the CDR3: TGTGCCATCAGGCTCATTTCCGGGGAGCTGTTTTTT.

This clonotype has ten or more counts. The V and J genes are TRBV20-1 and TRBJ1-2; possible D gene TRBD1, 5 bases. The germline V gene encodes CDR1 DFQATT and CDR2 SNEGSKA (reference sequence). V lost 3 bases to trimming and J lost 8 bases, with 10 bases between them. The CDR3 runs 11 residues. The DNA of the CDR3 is TGCAGTGCTAGGACAGCGAGAGGCTACACCTTC. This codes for CSARTARGYTF.

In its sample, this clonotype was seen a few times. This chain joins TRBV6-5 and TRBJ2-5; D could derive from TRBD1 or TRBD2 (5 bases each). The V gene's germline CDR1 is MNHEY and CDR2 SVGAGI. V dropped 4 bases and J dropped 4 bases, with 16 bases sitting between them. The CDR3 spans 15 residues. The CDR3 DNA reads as TGTGCCAGCAGTTCCCGGGGCCCTAGAGGAGAGACCCAGTACTTC. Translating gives CASSSRGPRGETQYF.

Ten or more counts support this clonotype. DNA for the CDR3: TGCGCCAGCAGCTTGGTGGACAGGGACCGTAGCGGGATGAGCACAGATACGCAGTATTTT. It specifies CASSLVDRDRSGMSTDTQYF. This chain links TRBV5-1 with TRBJ2-3; TRBD1 or TRBD2 may be the D gene (8 bases each). This CDR3 has 20 amino acids. V was pared by 0 bases and J by 0 bases, with 23 bases between. Germline CDR1 reads SGHRS; CDR2 reads YFSETQ.

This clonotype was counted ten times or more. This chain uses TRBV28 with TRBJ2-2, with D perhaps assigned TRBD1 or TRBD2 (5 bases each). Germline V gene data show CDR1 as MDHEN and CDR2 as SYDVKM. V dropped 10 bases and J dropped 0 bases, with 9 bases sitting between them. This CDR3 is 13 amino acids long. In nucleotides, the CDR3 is TGTGCCACTGGGACGTCGAACACCGGGGAGCTGTTTTTT. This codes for CATGTSNTGELFF.

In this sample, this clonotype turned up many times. CDR3 region: CSSQEGLRGNEQFF. The DNA for the CDR3 is TGCAGCTCCCAGGAGGGACTCCGAGGCAATGAGCAGTTCTTC. The rearrangement joins TRBV29-1 to TRBJ2-1; D might be TRBD2 (6 bases). The CDR3 sequence is 14 residues long. V was clipped by 8 bases and J by 6 bases, with 20 bases between them. CDR1 SQVTM and CDR2 ANQGSEA come from the germline V gene.

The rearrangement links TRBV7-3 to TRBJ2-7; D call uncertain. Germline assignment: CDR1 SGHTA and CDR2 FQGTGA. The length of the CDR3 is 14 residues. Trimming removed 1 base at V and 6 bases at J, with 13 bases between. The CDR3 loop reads CASSLKADLSEQYF. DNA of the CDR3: TGTGCCAGCAGCTTAAAGGCAGATCTATCCGAGCAGTACTTC.

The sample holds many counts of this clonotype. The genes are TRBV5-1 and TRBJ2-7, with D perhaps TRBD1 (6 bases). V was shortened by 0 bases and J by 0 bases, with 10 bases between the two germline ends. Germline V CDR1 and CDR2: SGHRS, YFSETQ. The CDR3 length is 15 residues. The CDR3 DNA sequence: TGCGCCAGCAGCTTGGGGGACACCTACTCCTACGAGCAGTACTTC. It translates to CASSLGDTYSYEQYF.

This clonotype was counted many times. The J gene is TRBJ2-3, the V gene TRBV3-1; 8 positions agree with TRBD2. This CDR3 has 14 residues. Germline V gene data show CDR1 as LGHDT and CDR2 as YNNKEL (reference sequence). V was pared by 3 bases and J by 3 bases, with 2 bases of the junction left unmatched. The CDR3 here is CASSHSGGTDTQYF. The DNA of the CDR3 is TGTGCCAGCAGCCACTCGGGGGGGACAGATACGCAGTATTTT.

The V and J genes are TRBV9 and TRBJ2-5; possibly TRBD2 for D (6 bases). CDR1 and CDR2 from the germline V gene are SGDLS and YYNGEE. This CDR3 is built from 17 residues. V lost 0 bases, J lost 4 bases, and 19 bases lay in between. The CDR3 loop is CASSVGVIREAPETQYF. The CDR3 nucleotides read TGTGCCAGCAGCGTAGGAGTGATCAGGGAGGCGCCAGAGACCCAGTACTTC. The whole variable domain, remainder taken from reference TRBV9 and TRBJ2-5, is DSGVTQTPKHLITATGQRVTLRCSPRSGDLSVYWYQQSLDQGLQFLIQYYNGEERAKGNILERFSAQQFPDLHSELNLSSLELGDSALYFCASSVGVIREAPETQYFGPGTRLLVL.

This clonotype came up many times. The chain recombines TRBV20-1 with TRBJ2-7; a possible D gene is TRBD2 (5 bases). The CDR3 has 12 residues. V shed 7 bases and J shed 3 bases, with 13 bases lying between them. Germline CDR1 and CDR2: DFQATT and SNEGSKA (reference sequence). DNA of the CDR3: TGCAGTGGGCTAGCTCCTAACTACGAGCAGTACTTC. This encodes CSGLAPNYEQYF.

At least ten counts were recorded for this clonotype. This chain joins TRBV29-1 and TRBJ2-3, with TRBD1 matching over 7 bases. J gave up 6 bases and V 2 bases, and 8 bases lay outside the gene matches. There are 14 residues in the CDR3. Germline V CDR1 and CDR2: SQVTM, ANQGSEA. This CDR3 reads CSVEPRGIRDTQYF. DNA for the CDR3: TGCAGCGTTGAACCCAGGGGGATAAGGGATACGCAGTATTTT.

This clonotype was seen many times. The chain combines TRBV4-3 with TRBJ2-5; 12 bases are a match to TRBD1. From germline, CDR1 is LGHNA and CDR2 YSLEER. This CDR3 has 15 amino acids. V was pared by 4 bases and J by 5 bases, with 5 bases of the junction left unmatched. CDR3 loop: CASSPGTGGKETQYF. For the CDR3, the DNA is TGCGCCAGCAGCCCCGGGACAGGGGGCAAGGAGACCCAGTACTTC.